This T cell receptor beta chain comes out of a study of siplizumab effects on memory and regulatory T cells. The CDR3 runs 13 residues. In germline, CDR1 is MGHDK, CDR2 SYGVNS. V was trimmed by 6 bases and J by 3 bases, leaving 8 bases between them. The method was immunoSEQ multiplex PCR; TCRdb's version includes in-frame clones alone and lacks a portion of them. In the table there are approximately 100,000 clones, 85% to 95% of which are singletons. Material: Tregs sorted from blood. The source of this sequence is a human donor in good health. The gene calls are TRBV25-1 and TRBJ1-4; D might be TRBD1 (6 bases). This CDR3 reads CASRKGANEKLFF. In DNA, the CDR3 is TGTGCCAGCAGGAAGGGGGCTAATGAAAAACTGTTTTTT.